This entry describes one TCR beta chain. This sample is drawn from a study of regulatory T cells in long-lasting Graves disease. V gave up 6 bases and J gave up 2 bases, with 13 bases separating them. The V gene's germline CDR1 is MDHEN and CDR2 SYDVKM. This CDR3 is 14 amino acids long. To make TCR beta libraries, researchers used iRepertoire HTBI primers and Arm-PCR of CDR3 regions. TCRdb analysed the multiplex PCR reads with MiXCR anew, one entry per CDR3 protein. The sample contains hundreds of thousands of distinct CDR3 sequences, 15% to 20% of which appear only once. Regarding time point: newly diagnosed GD, antithyroid drugs for less than 3 months. RNA from PBMCs was the source of the TCR library. Peripheral blood, around 9.7 milliliters per patient, was collected in EDTA tubes. The same data also contributed to another study, on T cells in Graves' hyperthyroidism and ophthalmopathy. That paper states: Ophthalmopathy, as predicted by the model, came a median roughly 6.3 months after the prediction.

The sequence came from a woman in her thirties with Graves disease. This chain uses TRBV28 with TRBJ1-1; tentatively, D is TRBD1 (5 bases). Sequencing was performed on peripheral blood mononuclear cells (PBMCs), taken at new diagnosis, from a patient treated with antithyroid drugs. CDR3 protein: CASSFGAHNTEAFF. Written as DNA, the CDR3 is TGTGCCAGCAGCTTCGGGGCACACAACACTGAAGCTTTCTTT.